These 3 T cell receptor beta chains came from one sample sequenced in a study of monozygotic twins with inflammatory bowel disease. TCRdb re-analyzed the 5' RACE reads; it lists each CDR3 protein once, without DNA. The sample table includes a few hundred thousand distinct CDR3 sequences. The sequenced material came from blood. Receptors originate from a human donor with ulcerative colitis or Crohn's disease, or a healthy co-twin of an affected twin (not recorded which).

The chain recombines TRBV20-1 with TRBJ2-3; TCRdb selects TRBD1, and the lack of DNA leaves this call unchecked. The CDR3 runs to 14 residues. Germline CDR1 reads DFQATT; CDR2 reads SNEGSKA (reference sequence). The CDR3 loop is CSAIPYRGPYTQYF.

This chain links TRBV7-6 with TRBJ2-2; lacking DNA, the TRBD1 call made by TCRdb goes unchecked. This CDR3 has 15 amino acids. From germline, CDR1 is SGHVS and CDR2 FNYEAQ. CDR3 loop: CASSLGQGGSGELFF.

This chain links TRBV12-3 or TRBV12-4 with TRBJ1-4. The CDR3 sequence is 18 residues long. The CDR3 sequence is CASSFESWFDSTNEKLFF.